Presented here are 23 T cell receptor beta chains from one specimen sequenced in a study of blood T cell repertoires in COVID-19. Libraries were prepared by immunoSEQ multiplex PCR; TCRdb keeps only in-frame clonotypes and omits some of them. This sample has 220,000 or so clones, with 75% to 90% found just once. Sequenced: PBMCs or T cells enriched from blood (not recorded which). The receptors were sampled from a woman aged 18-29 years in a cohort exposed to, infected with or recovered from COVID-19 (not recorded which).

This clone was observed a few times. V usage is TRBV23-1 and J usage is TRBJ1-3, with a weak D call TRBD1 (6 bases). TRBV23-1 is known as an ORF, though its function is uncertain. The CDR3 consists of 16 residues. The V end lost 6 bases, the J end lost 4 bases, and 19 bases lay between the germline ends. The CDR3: CASSHTQGETGNTIYF. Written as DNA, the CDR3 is TGCGCCAGCAGCCACACACAGGGTGAGACGGGAAACACCATATATTTT.

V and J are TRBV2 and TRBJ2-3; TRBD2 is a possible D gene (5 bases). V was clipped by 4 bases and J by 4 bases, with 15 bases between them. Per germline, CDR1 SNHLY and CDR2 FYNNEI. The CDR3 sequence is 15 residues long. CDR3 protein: CASSVRERSPDTQYF. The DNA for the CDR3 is TGTGCCAGCAGTGTTAGGGAGAGAAGCCCAGATACGCAGTATTTT.

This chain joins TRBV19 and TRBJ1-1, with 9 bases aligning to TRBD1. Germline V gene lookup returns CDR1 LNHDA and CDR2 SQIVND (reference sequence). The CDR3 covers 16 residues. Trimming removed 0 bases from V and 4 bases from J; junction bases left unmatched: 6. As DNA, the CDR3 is TGTGCCAGTAGTATAGATCCGGACAGGGGCGGCACTGAAGCTTTCTTT. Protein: CASSIDPDRGGTEAFF.

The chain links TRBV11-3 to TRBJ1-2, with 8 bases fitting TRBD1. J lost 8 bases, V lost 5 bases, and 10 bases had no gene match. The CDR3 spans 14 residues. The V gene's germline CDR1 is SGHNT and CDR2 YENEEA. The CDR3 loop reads CASSEPRGRRGYTF. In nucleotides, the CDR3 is TGTGCCAGCAGCGAACCCAGGGGGCGCAGGGGCTACACCTTC.

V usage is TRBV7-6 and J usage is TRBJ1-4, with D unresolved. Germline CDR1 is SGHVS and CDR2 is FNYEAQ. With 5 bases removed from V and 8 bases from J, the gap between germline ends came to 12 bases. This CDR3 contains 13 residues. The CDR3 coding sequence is TGTGCCAGCAGCCATAGGCCGGGGGAAAAACTGTTTTTT. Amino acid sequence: CASSHRPGEKLFF.

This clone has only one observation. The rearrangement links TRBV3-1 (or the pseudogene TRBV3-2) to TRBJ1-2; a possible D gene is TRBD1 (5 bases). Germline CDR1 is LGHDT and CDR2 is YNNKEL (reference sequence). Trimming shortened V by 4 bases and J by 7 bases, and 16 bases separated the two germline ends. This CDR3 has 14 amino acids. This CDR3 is CASSPSGIRSGYTF. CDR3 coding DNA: TGTGCCAGCAGCCCTTCAGGGATCAGAAGTGGCTACACCTTC.

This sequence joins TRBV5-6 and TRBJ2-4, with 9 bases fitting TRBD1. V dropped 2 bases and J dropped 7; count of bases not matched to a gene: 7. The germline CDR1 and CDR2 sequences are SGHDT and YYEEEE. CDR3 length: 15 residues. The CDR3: CASSFNLGTGNIQYF. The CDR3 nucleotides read TGTGCCAGCAGCTTTAATCTTGGGACAGGGAACATTCAGTACTTC.

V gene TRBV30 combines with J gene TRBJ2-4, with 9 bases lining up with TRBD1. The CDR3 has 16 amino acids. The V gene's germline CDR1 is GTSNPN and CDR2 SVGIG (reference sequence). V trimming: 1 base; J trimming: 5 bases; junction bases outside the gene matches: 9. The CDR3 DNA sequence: TGTGCCTGGAGTGGACGGGACAGGGCCCTCGAAAACATTCAGTACTTC. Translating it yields CAWSGRDRALENIQYF.

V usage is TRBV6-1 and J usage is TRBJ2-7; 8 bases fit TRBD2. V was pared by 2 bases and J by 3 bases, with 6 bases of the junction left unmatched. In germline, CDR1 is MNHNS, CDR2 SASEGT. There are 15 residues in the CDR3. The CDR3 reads CASSERGSGSYEQYF. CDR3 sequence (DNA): TGTGCCAGCAGTGAAAGGGGAAGCGGGAGCTACGAGCAGTACTTC.

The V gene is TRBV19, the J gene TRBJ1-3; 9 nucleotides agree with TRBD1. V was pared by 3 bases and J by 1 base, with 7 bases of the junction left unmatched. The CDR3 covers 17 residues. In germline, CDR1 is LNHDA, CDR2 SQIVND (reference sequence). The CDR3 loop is CASSIPGTGLSGNTIYF. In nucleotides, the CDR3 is TGTGCCAGTAGTATTCCAGGGACAGGGTTGTCTGGAAACACCATATATTTT. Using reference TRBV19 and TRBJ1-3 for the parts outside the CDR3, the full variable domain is DGGITQSPKYLFRKEGQNVTLSCEQNLNHDAMYWYRQDPGQGLRLIYYSQIVNDFQKGDIAEGYSVSREKKESFPLTVTSAQKNPTAFYLCASSIPGTGLSGNTIYFGEGSWLTVV.

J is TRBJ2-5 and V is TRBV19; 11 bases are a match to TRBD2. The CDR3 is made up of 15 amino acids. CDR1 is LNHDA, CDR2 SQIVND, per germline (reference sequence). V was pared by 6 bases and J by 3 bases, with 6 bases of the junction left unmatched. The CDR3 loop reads CASRLRLAGKETQYF. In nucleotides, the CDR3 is TGTGCCAGTAGACTAAGACTAGCGGGGAAAGAGACCCAGTACTTC.

CDR3 nucleotide sequence: TGTGCCAGCAGCGGGGGGACAGAATTCCCCTCTGGGGCCAACGTCCTGACTTTC. Translated, it gives CASSGGTEFPSGANVLTF. V gene TRBV7-7 combines with J gene TRBJ2-6; D might be TRBD1 (7 bases). V lost 5 bases, J lost 0 bases, and 17 bases lay in between. CDR1 SSHAT and CDR2 FNYEAQ come from the germline V gene (reference sequence). The CDR3 is 18 amino acids.

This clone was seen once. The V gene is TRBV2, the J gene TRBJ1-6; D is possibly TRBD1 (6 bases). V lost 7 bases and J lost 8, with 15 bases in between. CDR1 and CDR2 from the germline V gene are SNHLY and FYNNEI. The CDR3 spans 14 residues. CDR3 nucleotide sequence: TGTGCCAGCATCCCACAGGGCAGTCATTCACCCCTCCACTTT. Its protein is CASIPQGSHSPLHF.

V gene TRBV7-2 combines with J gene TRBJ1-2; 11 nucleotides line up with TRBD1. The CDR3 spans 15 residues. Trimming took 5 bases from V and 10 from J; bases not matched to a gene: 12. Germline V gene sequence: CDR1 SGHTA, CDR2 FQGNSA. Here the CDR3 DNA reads TGTGCCAGCAGCCTATCTTTCCGGGACAGGGGGGTCTACACCTTC. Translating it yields CASSLSFRDRGVYTF.

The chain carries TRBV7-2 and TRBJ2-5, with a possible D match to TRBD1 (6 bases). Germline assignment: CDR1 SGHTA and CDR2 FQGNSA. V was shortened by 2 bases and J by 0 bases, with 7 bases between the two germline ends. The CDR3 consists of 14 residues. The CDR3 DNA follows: TGTGCCAGCAGCTTAAACAGGGACCAAGAGACCCAGTACTTC. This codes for CASSLNRDQETQYF.

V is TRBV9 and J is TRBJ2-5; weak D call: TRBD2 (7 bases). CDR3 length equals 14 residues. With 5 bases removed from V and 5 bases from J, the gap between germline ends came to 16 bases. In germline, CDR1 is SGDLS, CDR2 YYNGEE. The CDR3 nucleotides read TGTGCCAGCAGTGGGGGGGGCGCTACGGAGACCCAGTACTTC. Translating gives CASSGGGATETQYF.

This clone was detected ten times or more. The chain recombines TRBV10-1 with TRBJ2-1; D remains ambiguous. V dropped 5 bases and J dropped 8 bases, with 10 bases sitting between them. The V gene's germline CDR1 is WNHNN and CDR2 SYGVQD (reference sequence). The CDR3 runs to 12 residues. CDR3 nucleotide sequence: TGCGCCAGCAGTAGGTTAGCCGATGAGCAGTTCTTC. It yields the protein CASSRLADEQFF.

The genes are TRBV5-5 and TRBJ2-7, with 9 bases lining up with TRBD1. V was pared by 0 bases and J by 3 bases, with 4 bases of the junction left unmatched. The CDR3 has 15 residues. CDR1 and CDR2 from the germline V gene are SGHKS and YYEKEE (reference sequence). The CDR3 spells CASSLAGTGYYEQYF. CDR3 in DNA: TGTGCCAGCAGCTTGGCCGGGACAGGGTACTACGAGCAGTACTTC.

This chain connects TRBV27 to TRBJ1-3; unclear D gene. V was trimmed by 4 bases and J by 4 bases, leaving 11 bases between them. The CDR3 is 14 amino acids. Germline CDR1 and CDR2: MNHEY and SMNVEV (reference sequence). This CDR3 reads CASSSEGHGNTIYF. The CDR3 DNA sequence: TGTGCCAGCAGTTCGGAGGGTCACGGAAACACCATATATTTT.

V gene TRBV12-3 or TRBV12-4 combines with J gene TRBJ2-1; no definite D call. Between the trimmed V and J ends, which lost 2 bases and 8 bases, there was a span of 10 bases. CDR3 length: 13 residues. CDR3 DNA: TGTGCCAGCAGTTTAATCCTCCTCCATGAGCAGTTCTTC. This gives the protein CASSLILLHEQFF.

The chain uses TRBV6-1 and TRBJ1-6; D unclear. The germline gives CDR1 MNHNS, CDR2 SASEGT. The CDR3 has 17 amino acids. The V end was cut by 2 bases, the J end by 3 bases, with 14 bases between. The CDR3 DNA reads TGTGCCAGCAGTGAATTAGGCGACACTTACTATAATTCACCCCTCCACTTT. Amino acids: CASSELGDTYYNSPLHF.

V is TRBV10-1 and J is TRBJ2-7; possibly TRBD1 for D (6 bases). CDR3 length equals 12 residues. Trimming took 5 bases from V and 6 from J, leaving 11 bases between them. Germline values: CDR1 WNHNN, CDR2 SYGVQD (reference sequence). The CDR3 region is CASSTGYGEQYF. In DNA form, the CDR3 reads TGCGCCAGCAGTACAGGGTATGGCGAGCAGTACTTC.

The CDR3 sequence is CASTLSGGVNTGELFF. DNA for the CDR3: TGTGCCAGTACCCTTAGCGGGGGGGTAAACACCGGGGAGCTGTTTTTT. This rearrangement joins TRBV19 to TRBJ2-2; TRBD2 matches 11 bases. V dropped 7 bases and J dropped 2; count of bases not matched to a gene: 6. Germline values: CDR1 LNHDA, CDR2 SQIVND (reference sequence). The CDR3 covers 16 residues.